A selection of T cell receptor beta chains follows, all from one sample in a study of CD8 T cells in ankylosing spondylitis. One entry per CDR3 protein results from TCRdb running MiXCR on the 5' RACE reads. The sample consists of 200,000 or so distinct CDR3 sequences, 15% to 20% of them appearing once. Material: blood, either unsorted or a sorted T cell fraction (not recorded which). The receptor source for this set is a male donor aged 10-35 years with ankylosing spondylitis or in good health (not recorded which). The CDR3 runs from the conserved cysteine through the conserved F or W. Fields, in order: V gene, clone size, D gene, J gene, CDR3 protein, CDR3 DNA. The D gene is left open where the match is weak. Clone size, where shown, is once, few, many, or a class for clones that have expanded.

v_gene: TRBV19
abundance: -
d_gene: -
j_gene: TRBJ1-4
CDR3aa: CASSMLRGATNEKLFF
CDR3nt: TGTGCCAGTAGTATGCTTCGGGGGGCAACTAATGAAAAACTGTTTTTT

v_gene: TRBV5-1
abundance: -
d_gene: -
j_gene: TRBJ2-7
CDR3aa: CASSFRRASSEQYF
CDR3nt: TGCGCCAGCAGCTTCCGGAGGGCCTCAAGCGAGCAGTACTTC

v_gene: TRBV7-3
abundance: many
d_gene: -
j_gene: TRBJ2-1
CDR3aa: CASSPRPGVSSYNEQFF
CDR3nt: TGTGCCAGCAGCCCCCGCCCCGGGGTCAGCTCCTACAATGAGCAGTTCTTC

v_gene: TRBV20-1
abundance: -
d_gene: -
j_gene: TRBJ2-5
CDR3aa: CSASSTGSGTQETQYF
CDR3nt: TGCAGTGCTAGCTCCACCGGGAGTGGGACTCAAGAGACCCAGTACTTC

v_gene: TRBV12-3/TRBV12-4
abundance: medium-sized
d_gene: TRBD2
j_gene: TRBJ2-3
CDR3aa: CASSQLAGGTDTQYF
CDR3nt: TGTGCCAGCAGTCAACTAGCGGGAGGCACAGATACGCAGTATTTT

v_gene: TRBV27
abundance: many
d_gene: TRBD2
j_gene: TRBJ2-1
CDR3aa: CASSFSGRAHNEQFF
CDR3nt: TGTGCCAGCAGTTTTAGCGGGAGAGCCCACAATGAGCAGTTCTTC

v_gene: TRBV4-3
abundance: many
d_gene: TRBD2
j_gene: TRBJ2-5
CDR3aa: CASSPSSGTQETQYF
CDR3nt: TGCGCCAGCAGCCCATCTAGCGGGACCCAAGAGACCCAGTACTTC

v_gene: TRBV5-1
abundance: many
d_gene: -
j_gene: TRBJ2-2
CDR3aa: CASSLRAADPTGELFF
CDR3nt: TGCGCCAGCAGCCTCAGAGCCGCCGACCCAACCGGGGAGCTGTTTTTT

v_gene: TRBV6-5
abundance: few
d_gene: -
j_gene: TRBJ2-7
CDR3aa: CASSLNSPEIGFEQYF
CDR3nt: TGTGCCAGCAGCCTAAACAGTCCCGAGATTGGTTTTGAGCAGTACTTC

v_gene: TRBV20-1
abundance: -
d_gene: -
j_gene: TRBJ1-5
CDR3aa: CSVAGPNQPQHF
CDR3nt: TGCAGTGTCGCAGGGCCTAATCAGCCCCAGCATTTT

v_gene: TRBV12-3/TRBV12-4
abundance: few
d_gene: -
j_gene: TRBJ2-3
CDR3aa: CASSPLDTQYF
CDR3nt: TGTGCCAGCTCCCCTTTGGATACGCAGTATTTT

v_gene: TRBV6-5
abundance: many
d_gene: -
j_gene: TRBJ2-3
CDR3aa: CASSRMPSTDTQYF
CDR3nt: TGTGCCAGCAGTCGAATGCCCAGCACAGATACGCAGTATTTT

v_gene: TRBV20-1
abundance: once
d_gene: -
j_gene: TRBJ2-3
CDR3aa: CSATPSRAGDHDTQYF
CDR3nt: TGCAGTGCTACCCCATCCCGAGCGGGCGATCACGATACGCAGTATTTT

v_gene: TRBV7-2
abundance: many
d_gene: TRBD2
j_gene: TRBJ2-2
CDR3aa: CASSYPGLAPSRATGELFF
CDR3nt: TGTGCCAGCAGCTACCCGGGACTAGCGCCTTCGCGGGCCACCGGGGAGCTGTTTTTT

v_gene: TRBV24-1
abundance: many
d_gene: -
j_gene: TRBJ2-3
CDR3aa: CATSEAGRITDTQYF
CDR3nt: TGTGCCACCAGTGAGGCGGGGAGGATCACAGATACGCAGTATTTT

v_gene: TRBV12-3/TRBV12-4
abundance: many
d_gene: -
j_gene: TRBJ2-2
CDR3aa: CASSLEPGLGSIGELFF
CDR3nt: TGTGCCAGCAGTTTAGAGCCGGGGTTAGGGTCAATCGGGGAGCTGTTTTTT

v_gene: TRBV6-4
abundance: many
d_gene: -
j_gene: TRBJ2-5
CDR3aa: CASIRRAHQETQYF
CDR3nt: TGTGCCAGCATTAGGAGGGCCCATCAAGAGACCCAGTACTTC

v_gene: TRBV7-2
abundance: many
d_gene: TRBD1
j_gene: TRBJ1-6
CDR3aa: CASSLGQGASSYNSPLHF
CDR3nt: TGTGCCAGCAGCTTGGGACAGGGGGCCAGCTCCTATAATTCACCCCTCCACTTT

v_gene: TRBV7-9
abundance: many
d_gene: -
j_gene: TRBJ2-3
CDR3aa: CASSLKSGYTDTQYF
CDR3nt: TGTGCCAGCAGCTTAAAAAGCGGGTACACAGATACGCAGTATTTT

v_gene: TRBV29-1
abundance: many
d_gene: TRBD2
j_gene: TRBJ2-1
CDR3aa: CSALKTSGIGEQFF
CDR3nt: TGCAGCGCCCTTAAAACTAGCGGGATAGGTGAGCAGTTCTTC

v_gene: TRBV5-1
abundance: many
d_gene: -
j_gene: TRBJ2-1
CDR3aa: CASSLYVGFNEQFF
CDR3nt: TGCGCCAGCAGCTTGTACGTCGGATTCAATGAGCAGTTCTTC

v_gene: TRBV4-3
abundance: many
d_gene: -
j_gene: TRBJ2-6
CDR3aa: CANDEFGAGPGANVLTF
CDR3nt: TGCGCCAACGACGAGTTCGGGGCAGGCCCTGGGGCCAACGTCCTGACTTTC

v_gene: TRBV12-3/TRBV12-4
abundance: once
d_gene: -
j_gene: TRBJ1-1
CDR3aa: CASSLSGAGNTEAFF
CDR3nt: TGTGCCAGCAGTTTATCAGGGGCCGGGAACACTGAAGCTTTCTTT

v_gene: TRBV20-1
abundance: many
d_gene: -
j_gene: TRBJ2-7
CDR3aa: CSARHKSVSEQYF
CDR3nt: TGCAGTGCCAGACATAAATCCGTATCCGAGCAGTACTTC

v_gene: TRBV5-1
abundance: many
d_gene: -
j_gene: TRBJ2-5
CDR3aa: CASSLAGGQNQETQYF
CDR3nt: TGCGCCAGCAGCTTGGCAGGTGGGCAGAACCAAGAGACCCAGTACTTC

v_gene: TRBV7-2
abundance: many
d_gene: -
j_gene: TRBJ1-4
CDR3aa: CASSPSSVSNEKLFF
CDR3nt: TGTGCCAGCAGCCCCTCGTCGGTGTCTAATGAAAAACTGTTTTTT

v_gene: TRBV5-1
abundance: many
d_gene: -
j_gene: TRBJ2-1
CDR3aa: CASIPGGGYNEQFF
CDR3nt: TGCGCCAGCATCCCCGGGGGCGGGTACAATGAGCAGTTCTTC

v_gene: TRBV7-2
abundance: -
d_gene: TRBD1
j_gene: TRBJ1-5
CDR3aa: CASSGRDRGQPQHF
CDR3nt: TGTGCCAGCAGCGGACGGGACAGGGGCCAGCCCCAGCATTTT

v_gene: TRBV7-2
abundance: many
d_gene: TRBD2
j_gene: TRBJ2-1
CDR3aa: CASIREPGTMSNEQFF
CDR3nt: TGTGCCAGCATCCGAGAACCCGGGACTATGAGCAATGAGCAGTTCTTC

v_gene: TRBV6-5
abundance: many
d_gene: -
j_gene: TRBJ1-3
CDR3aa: CASSYSDTPGNTIYF
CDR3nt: TGTGCCAGCAGTTACAGCGACACTCCTGGAAACACCATATATTTT

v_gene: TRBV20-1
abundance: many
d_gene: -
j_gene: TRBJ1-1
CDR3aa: CSARDGQIMNTEAFF
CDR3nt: TGCAGTGCTAGAGATGGGCAGATCATGAACACTGAAGCTTTCTTT

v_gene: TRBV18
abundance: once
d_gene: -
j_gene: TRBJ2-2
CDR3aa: CASSPRQTNTGELFF
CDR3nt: TGTGCCAGCTCACCGCGGCAGACTAACACCGGGGAGCTGTTTTTT

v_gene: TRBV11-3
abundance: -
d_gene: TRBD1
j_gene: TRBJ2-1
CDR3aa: CASSSGTGGNEQFF
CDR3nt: TGTGCCAGCAGCTCTGGCACAGGGGGCAATGAGCAGTTCTTC

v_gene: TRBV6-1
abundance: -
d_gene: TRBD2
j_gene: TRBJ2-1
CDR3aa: CASSEARPPSGTYNEQFF
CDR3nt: TGTGCCAGCAGTGAAGCGCGTCCCCCCAGCGGGACCTACAATGAGCAGTTCTTC

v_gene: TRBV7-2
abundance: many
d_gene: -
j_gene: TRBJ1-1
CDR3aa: CASSFGENTEAFF
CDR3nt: TGTGCCAGCAGCTTCGGAGAGAACACTGAAGCTTTCTTT

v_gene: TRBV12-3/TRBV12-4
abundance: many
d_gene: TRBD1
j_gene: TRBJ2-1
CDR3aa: CATQGWGSYNEQFF
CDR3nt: TGTGCCACACAGGGGTGGGGGTCCTACAATGAGCAGTTCTTC

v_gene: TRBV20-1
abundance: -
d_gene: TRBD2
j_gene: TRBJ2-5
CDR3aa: CSARQTSGRATQYF
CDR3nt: TGCAGTGCTAGACAGACTAGCGGGAGGGCAACCCAGTACTTC

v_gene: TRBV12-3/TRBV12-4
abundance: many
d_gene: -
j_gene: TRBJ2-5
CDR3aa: CASSPSWSGGETQYF
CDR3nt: TGTGCCAGCAGCCCCAGCTGGTCAGGCGGCGAGACCCAGTACTTC

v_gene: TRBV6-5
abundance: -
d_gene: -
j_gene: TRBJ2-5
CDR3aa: CASSPGVAVQETQYF
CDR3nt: TGTGCCAGCAGTCCTGGGGTAGCGGTCCAAGAGACCCAGTACTTC

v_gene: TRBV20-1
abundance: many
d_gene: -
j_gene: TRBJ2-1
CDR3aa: CSARPLKVQLGHNEQFF
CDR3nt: TGCAGTGCTAGACCCCTGAAGGTCCAGCTGGGCCACAATGAGCAGTTCTTC

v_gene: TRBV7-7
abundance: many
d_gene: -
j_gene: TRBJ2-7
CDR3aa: CASSRDTTKLEQYF
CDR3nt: TGTGCCAGCAGCCGGGACACGACGAAGCTCGAGCAGTACTTC

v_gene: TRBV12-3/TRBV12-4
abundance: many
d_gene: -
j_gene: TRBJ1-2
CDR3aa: CASSLGATDVTF
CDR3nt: TGTGCCAGCAGTTTGGGGGCTACGGACGTCACCTTC

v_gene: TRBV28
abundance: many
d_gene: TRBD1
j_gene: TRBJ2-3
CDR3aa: CASRTDRGRTDTQYF
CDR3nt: TGTGCCAGCAGAACAGACAGGGGGCGCACAGATACGCAGTATTTT

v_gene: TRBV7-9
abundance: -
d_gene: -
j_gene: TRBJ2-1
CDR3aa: CASSSKGLDYNEQFF
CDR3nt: TGTGCCAGCAGCTCCAAGGGACTGGACTACAATGAGCAGTTCTTC

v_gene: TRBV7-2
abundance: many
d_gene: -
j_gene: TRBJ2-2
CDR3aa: CASRRGGGSSTGELFF
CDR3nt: TGTGCCAGCAGGAGGGGGGGCGGGAGTAGCACCGGGGAGCTGTTTTTT

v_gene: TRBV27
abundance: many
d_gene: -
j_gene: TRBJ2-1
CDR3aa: CASSLDSWYNEQFF
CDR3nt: TGTGCCAGCAGTTTAGATTCGTGGTACAATGAGCAGTTCTTC

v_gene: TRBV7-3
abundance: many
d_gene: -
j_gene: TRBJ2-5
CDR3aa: CASSPGVRETQYF
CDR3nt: TGTGCCAGCAGCCCGGGAGTGCGGGAGACCCAGTACTTC

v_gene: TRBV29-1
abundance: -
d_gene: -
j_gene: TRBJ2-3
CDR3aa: CSVVGRVTDTQYF
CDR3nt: TGCAGCGTTGTTGGTAGGGTTACAGATACGCAGTATTTT

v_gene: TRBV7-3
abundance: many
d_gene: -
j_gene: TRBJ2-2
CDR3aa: CASSLLGGGGIGELFF
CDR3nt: TGTGCCAGCAGCTTATTAGGAGGGGGTGGAATCGGGGAGCTGTTTTTT

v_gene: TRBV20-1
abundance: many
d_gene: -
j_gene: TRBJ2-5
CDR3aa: CSASGAGQETQYF
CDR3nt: TGCAGTGCCAGTGGAGCGGGCCAAGAGACCCAGTACTTC

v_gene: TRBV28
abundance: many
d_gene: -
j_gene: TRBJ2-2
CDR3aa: CASPGAGAGTGELFF
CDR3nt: TGTGCCAGCCCCGGGGCGGGGGCCGGCACCGGGGAGCTGTTTTTT

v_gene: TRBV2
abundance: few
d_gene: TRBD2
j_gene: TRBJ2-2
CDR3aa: CASTPSREGELFF
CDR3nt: TGTGCCAGCACTCCCTCGCGGGAGGGGGAGCTGTTTTTT

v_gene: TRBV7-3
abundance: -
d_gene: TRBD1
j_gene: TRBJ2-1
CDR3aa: CASSEGAFSSYNEQFF
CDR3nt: TGTGCCAGCAGCGAGGGGGCGTTCAGCTCCTACAATGAGCAGTTCTTC

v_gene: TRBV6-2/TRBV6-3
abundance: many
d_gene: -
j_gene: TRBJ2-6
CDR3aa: CASSKDSGANVLTF
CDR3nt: TGTGCCAGCAGTAAAGATTCTGGGGCCAACGTCCTGACTTTC

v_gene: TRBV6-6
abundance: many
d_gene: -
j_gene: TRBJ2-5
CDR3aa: CASKRGLETQYF
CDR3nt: TGTGCCAGCAAAAGGGGTTTGGAGACCCAGTACTTC

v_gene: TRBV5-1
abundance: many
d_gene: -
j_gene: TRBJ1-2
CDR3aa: CASSAGTAQMIYTF
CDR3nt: TGCGCCAGCAGCGCGGGGACCGCTCAAATGATCTACACCTTC

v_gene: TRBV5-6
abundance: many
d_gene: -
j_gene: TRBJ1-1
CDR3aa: CATNLRENTEAFF
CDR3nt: TGTGCCACGAATTTGAGGGAGAACACTGAAGCTTTCTTT

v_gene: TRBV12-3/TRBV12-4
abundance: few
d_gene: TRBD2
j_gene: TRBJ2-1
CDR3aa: CASGLAGPNEQFF
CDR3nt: TGTGCCAGCGGACTAGCGGGACCCAATGAGCAGTTCTTC